A single sample is the source of the 30 T cell receptor beta chains below, sequenced in a study of cytomegalovirus exposure and HLA in healthy donors. PCR amplification relied on 60 Vbeta primers (plus 13 Jbeta primers). The repertoire was sequenced with immunoSEQ multiplex PCR; TCRdb's copy has only in-frame clones and lacks some. The data hold approximately 150,000 clones, with around 81% observed a single time. The material sequenced was PBMCs. The receptors here all came from a middle-aged man in good health and CMV-seronegative.

The chain combines TRBV30 with TRBJ2-3; 9 nucleotides align to TRBD2. Germline CDR1 reads GTSNPN; CDR2 reads SVGIG (reference sequence). V trimming: 7 bases; J trimming: 8 bases; junction bases outside the gene matches: 10. The CDR3 runs 13 residues. The CDR3 loop is CASKEAGGVTQYF. The DNA of the CDR3 is TGTGCCTCCAAGGAAGCGGGAGGTGTTACGCAGTATTTT.

This chain joins TRBV19 and TRBJ2-6, with D unresolved. This CDR3 has 17 amino acids. Germline CDR1 and CDR2: LNHDA and SQIVND (reference sequence). V dropped 3 bases and J dropped 2 bases, with 14 bases sitting between them. This CDR3 is CASSIRVARTGANVLTF. The DNA for the CDR3 is TGTGCCAGTAGTATTCGGGTAGCTAGGACTGGGGCCAACGTCCTGACTTTC.

The CDR3 loop reads CASSFDRGTEAFF. The CDR3 DNA follows: TGTGCCAGCAGCTTTGACAGGGGCACTGAAGCTTTCTTT. V usage is TRBV7-3 and J usage is TRBJ1-1, with 8 bases that match TRBD1. The CDR3 consists of 13 residues. Losses at the gene ends were 3 bases for V and 4 bases for J; bases not matched to a gene: 1. Looked up from germline, CDR1 is SGHTA and CDR2 is FQGTGA.

V and J are TRBV19 and TRBJ1-1; tentative D call: TRBD1 (6 bases). CDR3 length: 15 residues. V was shortened by 5 bases and J by 5 bases, with 18 bases between the two germline ends. Germline loops: CDR1 LNHDA, CDR2 SQIVND (reference sequence). CDR3 sequence (DNA): TGTGCCAGTAGTTTTTCGGGACAAAGAATGACTGAAGCTTTCTTT. Translation: CASSFSGQRMTEAFF.

This clone was recorded a few times. J is TRBJ2-3 and V is TRBV27, with D hard to call. CDR1 MNHEY and CDR2 SMNVEV come from the germline V gene (reference sequence). The CDR3 has 14 residues. V lost 5 bases to trimming and J lost 0 bases, with 9 bases between them. The CDR3, as DNA: TGTGCCAGCAGTACTTCTGCGAGCACAGATACGCAGTATTTT. Its translation: CASSTSASTDTQYF.

The chain uses TRBV6-5 and TRBJ2-3; maybe TRBD1 (6 bases). CDR1 and CDR2 from the germline V gene are MNHEY and SVGAGI. This CDR3 has 16 amino acids. Between the trimmed V and J ends, which lost 2 bases and 3 bases, there was a span of 15 bases. The CDR3 DNA reads TGTGCCAGCAGTTACGCGACAGGCCCCCGGACAGATACGCAGTATTTT. Protein product: CASSYATGPRTDTQYF.

V gene TRBV28 combines with J gene TRBJ2-4; the match to TRBD1 covers 7 bases. V shed 5 bases, J shed 2 bases, and the junction held 9 bases outside the gene matches. Looked up from germline, CDR1 is MDHEN and CDR2 is SYDVKM. The CDR3 is made up of 16 amino acids. The CDR3 DNA reads as TGTGCCAGCAGTCCGACAGGGAATCTTCCCAAAAACATTCAGTACTTC. Translating it yields CASSPTGNLPKNIQYF.

CDR3 in amino acids: CASSLSTINSNQPQHF. CDR3 DNA: TGTGCCAGCAGCTTGAGTACAATTAATAGCAATCAGCCCCAGCATTTT. The chain uses TRBV5-8 and TRBJ1-5, with D uncertain. The CDR3 has 16 residues. From germline, CDR1 is SGHTS and CDR2 YDEGEE. The V end was cut by 1 base, the J end by 0 bases, with 11 bases between.

This chain joins TRBV25-1 and TRBJ2-3; possible D gene TRBD2, 6 bases. Germline CDR1 is MGHDK and CDR2 is SYGVNS. Trimming took off 10 bases at V and 3 bases at J, with 26 bases between the two ends. CDR3 length: 17 amino acids. The CDR3 loop reads CATAPYSGATSTDTQYF. For the CDR3, the DNA is TGTGCCACCGCCCCCTATAGCGGAGCCACCTCGACAGATACGCAGTATTTT.

This rearrangement joins TRBV2 to TRBJ2-3, with 9 bases that match TRBD2. The CDR3 spans 18 residues. V dropped 4 bases and J dropped 4; count of bases not matched to a gene: 15. Germline V gives CDR1 SNHLY, CDR2 FYNNEI. The CDR3 region has the DNA TGTGCCAGCAGTGCGGGGATTCCGGGACTAGCCACGTCAGATACGCAGTATTTT. Amino acid sequence: CASSAGIPGLATSDTQYF.

The gene calls are TRBV2 and TRBJ2-1; D may be TRBD1 (6 bases). This CDR3 is 14 amino acids long. With 4 bases removed from V and 3 bases from J, the gap between germline ends came to 10 bases. Germline V gene lookup returns CDR1 SNHLY and CDR2 FYNNEI. CDR3 loop: CASSADRSYNEQFF. The CDR3 region has the DNA TGTGCCAGCAGTGCTGACAGGAGCTACAATGAGCAGTTCTTC.

J is TRBJ2-1 and V is TRBV5-1; TRBD2 might be the D (5 bases). This CDR3 spans 15 amino acids. V gave up 4 bases and J gave up 9 bases, with 20 bases separating them. Germline values: CDR1 SGHRS, CDR2 YFSETQ. The CDR3 DNA reads as TGCGCCAGCAGCCCAGCGGCTAGCACCGGTACTGAGCAGTTCTTC. Translating it yields CASSPAASTGTEQFF.

The J gene is TRBJ2-1, the V gene TRBV5-1; a possible D gene is TRBD2 (5 bases). CDR3 length: 14 residues. Germline V gene data show CDR1 as SGHRS and CDR2 as YFSETQ. The V gene lost 2 bases and the J gene lost 3 bases, with 9 bases spanning the gap. CDR3 bases: TGCGCCAGCAGCTTCGCGGGCAGCTACAATGAGCAGTTCTTC. Residues: CASSFAGSYNEQFF. Variable domain in full (rest from reference TRBV5-1 and TRBJ2-1): KAGVTQTPRYLIKTRGQQVTLSCSPISGHRSVSWYQQTPGQGLQFLFEYFSETQRNKGNFPGRFSGRQFSNSRSEMNVSTLELGDSALYLCASSFAGSYNEQFFGPGTRLTVL.

This chain joins TRBV4-1 and TRBJ2-1; 10 bases agree with TRBD2. Germline loops: CDR1 MGHRA, CDR2 YSYEKL. The CDR3 sequence is 15 residues long. The trim removed 2 bases at V and 7 bases at J, leaving 5 bases unmatched. Here the CDR3 reads CASSQLAGVVNEQFF. In nucleotides, the CDR3 is TGCGCCAGCAGCCAACTAGCGGGAGTGGTTAATGAGCAGTTCTTC.

The rearrangement joins TRBV2 to TRBJ2-7, with a tentative D call TRBD2 (6 bases). The CDR3 extends over 14 amino acids. V was cut by 1 base and J by 7 bases, with 14 bases left in between. Germline loops: CDR1 SNHLY, CDR2 FYNNEI. CDR3 in amino acids: CASSEGNYGGEQYF. The CDR3 region has the DNA TGTGCCAGCAGTGAAGGAAACTACGGAGGGGAGCAGTACTTC. The full variable domain, with the rest looked up from reference TRBV2 and TRBJ2-7, is EPEVTQTPSHQVTQMGQEVILRCVPISNHLYFYWYRQILGQKVEFLVSFYNNEISEKSEIFDDQFSVERPDGSNFTLKIRSTKLEDSAMYFCASSEGNYGGEQYFGPGTRLTVT.

The V gene is TRBV4-1, the J gene TRBJ2-1, with 10 bases fitting TRBD2. Germline trimming cut 4 bases from V and 4 bases from J; bases unmatched to any gene: 7. This CDR3 is 16 amino acids long. The germline gives CDR1 MGHRA, CDR2 YSYEKL. CDR3 sequence: CASSRLAGGPYNEQFF. For the CDR3, the DNA is TGCGCCAGCAGCCGATTAGCGGGAGGCCCTTACAATGAGCAGTTCTTC.

This clone was counted once. The V call is TRBV18, the J call TRBJ2-7; possible D gene TRBD1, 5 bases. The germline gives CDR1 KGHSH, CDR2 LQKENI. Trimming took off 3 bases at V and 2 bases at J, with 11 bases between the two ends. The CDR3 consists of 14 residues. Here the CDR3 reads CASSPTDTPYEQYF. The CDR3 DNA reads TGTGCCAGCTCACCGACGGACACTCCCTACGAGCAGTACTTC.

This chain joins TRBV19 and TRBJ1-5; TRBD1 is a possible D gene (5 bases). This CDR3 spans 15 amino acids. The V end lost 5 bases, the J end lost 0 bases, and 11 bases lay between the germline ends. Germline CDR1 LNHDA, CDR2 SQIVND (reference sequence). The CDR3 DNA reads TGTGCCAGTAGTTTCCGGGGGATTAGCAATCAGCCCCAGCATTTT. It is translated as CASSFRGISNQPQHF.

V gene TRBV2 combines with J gene TRBJ2-5; no reliable D call. This CDR3 comprises 13 residues. V lost 4 bases to trimming and J lost 0 bases, with 6 bases between them. Germline V gene data show CDR1 as SNHLY and CDR2 as FYNNEI. The CDR3 sequence is CASSGTDQETQYF. The CDR3 nucleotides read TGTGCCAGCAGTGGAACAGACCAAGAGACCCAGTACTTC.

V and J are TRBV5-1 and TRBJ1-2, with D possibly TRBD1 on 6 matching bases. Germline assignment: CDR1 SGHRS and CDR2 YFSETQ. The CDR3 covers 15 residues. V shed 4 bases and J shed 5 bases, with 18 bases lying between them. For the CDR3, the DNA is TGCGCCAGCAGCGACCCGAACAGGGAAGGGTATGGCTACACCTTC. Residues: CASSDPNREGYGYTF.

This rearrangement joins TRBV4-2 to TRBJ1-4; 9 bases fit TRBD1. J gave up 5 bases and V 5 bases, and 3 bases lay outside the gene matches. This CDR3 is 14 amino acids long. CDR1 LGHNA and CDR2 YNFKEQ come from the germline V gene. The CDR3 loop is CASSADRGNEKLFF. Here the CDR3 DNA reads TGTGCCAGCAGCGCGGACAGGGGAAATGAAAAACTGTTTTTT.

The table lists this clone with a few counts. The chain carries TRBV2 and TRBJ1-1; no clear D. In germline, CDR1 is SNHLY, CDR2 FYNNEI. Between the trimmed V and J ends, which lost 1 base and 6 bases, there was a span of 12 bases. CDR3 size: 14 residues. The CDR3: CASSEVETNSEAFF. In nucleotides, the CDR3 is TGTGCCAGCAGTGAAGTTGAGACAAACTCTGAAGCTTTCTTT.

The CDR3 bases are TGTGCCAGCAGCTCCCGACAGAACTATGGCTACACCTTC. Encoded protein: CASSSRQNYGYTF. This chain links TRBV13 with TRBJ1-2; a weak D match, TRBD1 (5 bases). Trimming removed 4 bases at V and 2 bases at J, with 8 bases between. Germline V gene data show CDR1 as PRHDT and CDR2 as FYEKMQ (reference sequence). The CDR3 sequence is 13 residues long.

This chain connects TRBV5-1 to TRBJ2-1, with D tentatively TRBD2 (6 bases). The CDR3 spans 15 residues. Per germline, CDR1 SGHRS and CDR2 YFSETQ. Trimming took 0 bases from V and 5 from J, leaving 12 bases between them. The CDR3 nucleotides are TGCGCCAGCAGCTTGGCGGGAGTGAGGGACAATGAGCAGTTCTTC. Residues: CASSLAGVRDNEQFF. Looking up the rest from reference TRBV5-1 and TRBJ2-1 gives the full variable domain: KAGVTQTPRYLIKTRGQQVTLSCSPISGHRSVSWYQQTPGQGLQFLFEYFSETQRNKGNFPGRFSGRQFSNSRSEMNVSTLELGDSALYLCASSLAGVRDNEQFFGPGTRLTVL.

The chain is built from TRBV27 and TRBJ1-5, with a possible D match to TRBD1 (5 bases). Germline-derived CDR1 and CDR2 are MNHEY and SMNVEV (reference sequence). The CDR3 length is 14 residues. The germline V and J ends were trimmed by 3 bases and 6 bases, with 12 bases remaining between them. CDR3 nucleotides: TGTGCCAGCAGTTTCGGTCAGGGAGGTCAGCCCCAGCATTTT. Protein product: CASSFGQGGQPQHF.

This clone has only a few counts. The chain employs TRBV7-6 and TRBJ2-2, with 14 positions matching TRBD2. CDR1 is SGHVS, CDR2 FNYEAQ, per germline. The CDR3 consists of 18 residues. J lost 9 bases, V lost 0 bases, and 9 bases had no gene match. The CDR3 sequence: CASSLAGLAGDQTRELFF. In nucleotides, the CDR3 is TGTGCCAGCAGCTTAGCGGGACTAGCGGGAGACCAAACCCGGGAGCTGTTTTTT.

The chain has TRBV28 and TRBJ1-2; D might be TRBD1 (5 bases). The ends were cut back, 4 bases at V and 7 bases at J, with 19 bases in the middle. The germline V gene encodes CDR1 MDHEN and CDR2 SYDVKM. The CDR3 has 15 residues. The CDR3 reads CASSSQTLQVPGYTF. The CDR3 nucleotides read TGTGCCAGCAGTTCCCAAACCTTACAGGTTCCTGGCTACACCTTC.

The chain carries TRBV12-5 and TRBJ1-2, with 8 nucleotides matching TRBD1. The trim removed 6 bases at V and 5 bases at J, leaving 14 bases unmatched. This CDR3 contains 16 residues. CDR1 is LGHNT, CDR2 FRNRAP, per germline. The DNA of the CDR3 is TGTGCTAGTGGGTTCCCGGACCGGACAGGGTTGTATGGCTACACCTTC. It is translated as CASGFPDRTGLYGYTF. The whole variable domain, filled in from reference TRBV12-5 and TRBJ1-2, reads DARVTQTPRHKVTEMGQEVTMRCQPILGHNTVFWYRQTMMQGLELLAYFRNRAPLDDSGMPKDRFSAEMPDATLATLKIQPSEPRDSAVYFCASGFPDRTGLYGYTFGSGTRLTVV.

The J gene is TRBJ2-7, the V gene TRBV5-6; TRBD2 matches 10 bases. With 4 bases clipped from V and 3 bases from J, the junction kept 4 bases outside the gene matches. The CDR3 totals 14 residues. Germline CDR1 SGHDT, CDR2 YYEEEE. CDR3 in amino acids: CASSIGLAVYEQYF. As DNA, the CDR3 is TGTGCCAGCAGCATCGGACTAGCGGTCTACGAGCAGTACTTC.

The rearrangement uses TRBV10-3 and TRBJ1-5, with D hard to call. This CDR3 is built from 14 residues. Germline V lookup: CDR1 ENHRY, CDR2 SYGVKD. Trimming removed 0 bases at V and 5 bases at J, with 8 bases between. The CDR3 DNA is TGTGCCATCAGTGAGTCGACTCGGGATCAGCCCCAGCATTTT. It is translated as CAISESTRDQPQHF.